This is a list of T cell receptor beta chains from one sample in a study of shared clonotypes between healthy human individuals. Generated by immunoSEQ multiplex PCR, the TCRdb table keeps only in-frame clones and is missing some. The table has about 2.4 million clones, roughly 93% seen once. Source material: naive CD4+ T cells from PBMCs. The receptors were gathered from a man between 18 and 29 years old in good health. Some clones in this sample may be carry-over from other donors' samples. CDR3s include the opening cysteine and the closing phenylalanine or tryptophan. The D gene is left open where the match is weak.

V: TRBV19; J: TRBJ2-7; D: TRBD2; CDR3: CASRRTSGTPSYEQYF; DNA: TGTGCCAGCCGTCGGACTAGCGGGACCCCCTCCTACGAGCAGTACTTC
V: TRBV13; J: TRBJ2-7; D: TRBD1; CDR3: CASSLFGTGTFSYEQYF; DNA: TGTGCCAGCAGCCTTTTCGGGACAGGGACCTTCTCCTACGAGCAGTACTTC
V: TRBV4-1; J: TRBJ2-7; D: TRBD2; CDR3: CASSQGLGREYEQYF; DNA: TGCGCCAGCAGCCAAGGGTTAGGGCGGGAGTACGAGCAGTACTTC
V: TRBV2; J: TRBJ2-7; D: .; CDR3: CASHIEVSYEQYF; DNA: TGTGCCAGCCATATCGAAGTTAGCTACGAGCAGTACTTC
V: TRBV5-1; J: TRBJ2-5; D: .; CDR3: CASSLGDFGGPETQYF; DNA: TGCGCCAGCAGCTTGGGGGACTTCGGGGGCCCCGAGACCCAGTACTTC
V: TRBV20-1; J: TRBJ1-1; D: .; CDR3: CSARPEAFF; DNA: TGCAGTGCTAGACCTGAAGCTTTCTTT
V: TRBV5-1; J: TRBJ2-1; D: TRBD1; CDR3: CASSLDPRGTYNEQFF; DNA: TGCGCCAGCAGCTTGGATCCCAGGGGGACCTACAATGAGCAGTTCTTC
V: TRBV6-1; J: TRBJ2-7; D: TRBD2; CDR3: CASSQSGGKGLEQYF; DNA: TGTGCCAGCAGCCAAAGCGGGGGCAAGGGGCTCGAGCAGTACTTC
V: TRBV7-2; J: TRBJ2-7; D: TRBD2; CDR3: CASSSPGLAAYEQYF; DNA: TGTGCCAGCAGTTCTCCGGGACTAGCGGCCTACGAGCAGTACTTC
V: TRBV20-1; J: TRBJ2-5; D: .; CDR3: CSAGRQETQYF; DNA: TGCAGTGCTGGGAGGCAAGAGACCCAGTACTTC
V: TRBV10-3; J: TRBJ2-7; D: TRBD2; CDR3: CAISPGGSGSYEQYF; DNA: TGTGCCATCAGTCCCGGGGGGAGCGGGAGCTACGAGCAGTACTTC